This entry is about one T cell receptor beta chain. Its antigen remains unidentified. Donors had nominal health at sampling but likely had unrecorded immune exposures. The sample comes from a study of cytomegalovirus exposure and HLA in healthy donors. Overall study context: Of the donors genotyped, 398 in all, 75% to 85% fell in the Caucasian-associated ancestry cluster.

Primers included in the PCR were 60 Vbeta and 13 Jbeta primers. Some clones are missing from TCRdb's copy, which holds only in-frame ones; the method was immunoSEQ multiplex PCR. This sample has under 95,000 clones; roughly 80% occur once, and the top ten carry around 2%. Whole-study results and caveats: Across donors, most TCRs were seen rarely, yet some public ones were widespread. The authors enumerated around 150 TCR beta chains as linked to cytomegalovirus.

This sequence was found in a boy between 5 and 17 years old in good health and CMV-seronegative. The sequenced material came from PBMCs.

The CDR3 region is CASSLVPPAGPNEQFF. The DNA of the CDR3 is TGTGCCAGCAGCTTAGTTCCGCCAGCGGGACCCAATGAGCAGTTCTTC. J is TRBJ2-1 and V is TRBV7-6; 7 positions agree with TRBD2. The CDR3 has 16 residues. CDR1 and CDR2 from the germline V gene are SGHVS and FNYEAQ. Losses at the gene ends were 1 base for V and 6 bases for J; bases not matched to a gene: 9.